This T cell receptor beta chain was identified during a study of CXCR3-negative and CXCR3-positive naive CD8 T cells. TRB cDNA was prepared as libraries by UMI-labeled 5' RACE. TCRdb reprocessed the 5' RACE reads and keeps a single row for each CDR3 protein, giving no DNA. This sample's clone table lists 130,000 or so distinct CDR3 sequences. All CD8+ T cell subsets were sorted in triplicate at over 250,000 cells each. Study-level results: More hydrophobic TRB CDR3s were found in CXCR3-positive naive cells than in CXCR3-negative naive cells. For naive cells, CXCR3-negative and CXCR3-positive subsets had similar TRBV-TRBJ usage; for memory cells, usage differed. Cryopreserved cells showed partially decreased CXCR3 expression, and most assays used fresh PBMCs.

Germline-derived CDR1 and CDR2 are SNHLY and FYNNEI. This CDR3 contains 18 residues. In the case of this clonotype: Its antigen is unidentified.

This chain uses TRBV2 with TRBJ2-2; the TRBD1 assignment by TCRdb is unverifiable without DNA. The sequencing sample was made of naive CXCR3- CD8+ T cells from blood. Subset described: CD45RO-CCR7+CD27+CD95- naive CD8+ T cells lacking CXCR3 (TNR3-). This receptor was taken from a human donor in good health. Some clones in this sample may be carry-over from other donors' samples. The CDR3 spells CASSPNPERVSDTGELFF.